The 8 T cell receptor beta chains below all came from one sample that was sequenced in a study of technical replicates of blood from a handful of donors. Using immunoSEQ multiplex PCR, the repertoire was profiled, and TCRdb retains in-frame clones only, with some absent. Found here are about 68,000 clones, about 97% of them singletons; the top ten hold 0.25% to 0.35%. The source material was T cells isolated from PBMCs. These receptors were collected from a human donor in good health.

The chain has TRBV15 and TRBJ2-7; D is possibly TRBD2 (6 bases). CDR3 size: 13 residues. Germline V gene lookup returns CDR1 LNHNV and CDR2 YYDKDF (reference sequence). The V gene lost 5 bases and the J gene lost 3 bases, with 11 bases spanning the gap. Here the CDR3 DNA reads TGTGCCACCAGCCGCGCGGGATACTACGAGCAGTACTTC. It translates to CATSRAGYYEQYF.

This chain uses TRBV4-3 with TRBJ2-7; TRBD2 agrees at 9 bases. The ends lost 1 base at V and 6 bases at J; junction bases unmatched: 10. CDR1 and CDR2 from the germline V gene are LGHNA and YSLEER. The CDR3 has 16 residues. The CDR3 region is CASSQGGGRVSGEQYF. In nucleotides, the CDR3 is TGCGCCAGCAGCCAAGGGGGCGGGAGGGTGTCAGGCGAGCAGTACTTC.

The V call is TRBV5-1, the J call TRBJ1-2; D perhaps matches TRBD1 (5 bases). Germline loops: CDR1 SGHRS, CDR2 YFSETQ. Trimming pared 0 bases from V and 4 bases from J, leaving 10 bases between. The CDR3 is 14 residues long. CDR3 amino acids: CASSLEDSRYGYTF. CDR3 nucleotides: TGCGCCAGCAGCTTGGAAGACAGTCGCTATGGCTACACCTTC.

CDR3 DNA sequence: TGTGCCAGCAGCGCCATAGGGGACAGGGGTAGTTCCTACGAGCAGTACTTC. It yields the protein CASSAIGDRGSSYEQYF. The J gene is TRBJ2-7, the V gene TRBV11-3; 10 bases are shared with TRBD1. Trimming cost V 5 bases and J 1 base; bases outside gene matches: 11. This CDR3 spans 17 amino acids. The germline gives CDR1 SGHNT, CDR2 YENEEA.

V and J are TRBV9 and TRBJ2-5, with 12 positions matching TRBD2. Unmatched junction bases numbered 8, after V lost 0 bases and J lost 5 bases. This CDR3 spans 17 amino acids. CDR1 SGDLS and CDR2 YYNGEE come from the germline V gene. The CDR3, as DNA: TGTGCCAGCAGCGTAGGGGCTAGCGGGAGGGCCGATGAGACCCAGTACTTC. It encodes CASSVGASGRADETQYF.

The J gene is TRBJ2-5, the V gene TRBV11-3, with 7 positions matching TRBD1. The V and J ends lost 5 bases and 5 bases, in that order; junction bases with no gene match: 8. CDR1 is SGHNT and CDR2 is YENEEA in the germline V gene. The CDR3 spans 14 residues. The CDR3 loop is CASSPPEGGETQYF. DNA for the CDR3: TGTGCCAGCAGCCCCCCGGAAGGGGGCGAGACCCAGTACTTC.

This clone was seen just once. The V gene is TRBV4-3, the J gene TRBJ2-7; D gene ambiguous. The CDR3 covers 14 residues. Germline V gene sequence: CDR1 LGHNA, CDR2 YSLEER. V was trimmed by 2 bases and J by 1 base, leaving 9 bases between them. The CDR3 is CASSQWQASYEQYF. CDR3 in DNA: TGCGCCAGCAGCCAATGGCAGGCATCCTACGAGCAGTACTTC.

The CDR3 loop is CASSPGTRPNNEQFF. Here the CDR3 DNA reads TGTGCCAGCAGCCCCGGGACTAGGCCGAACAATGAGCAGTTCTTC. This chain uses TRBV7-6 with TRBJ2-1, with TRBD2 matching 8 bases. The CDR3 spans 15 residues. Germline trimming cut 5 bases from V and 5 bases from J; bases unmatched to any gene: 8. The germline CDR1 and CDR2 sequences are SGHVS and FNYEAQ.